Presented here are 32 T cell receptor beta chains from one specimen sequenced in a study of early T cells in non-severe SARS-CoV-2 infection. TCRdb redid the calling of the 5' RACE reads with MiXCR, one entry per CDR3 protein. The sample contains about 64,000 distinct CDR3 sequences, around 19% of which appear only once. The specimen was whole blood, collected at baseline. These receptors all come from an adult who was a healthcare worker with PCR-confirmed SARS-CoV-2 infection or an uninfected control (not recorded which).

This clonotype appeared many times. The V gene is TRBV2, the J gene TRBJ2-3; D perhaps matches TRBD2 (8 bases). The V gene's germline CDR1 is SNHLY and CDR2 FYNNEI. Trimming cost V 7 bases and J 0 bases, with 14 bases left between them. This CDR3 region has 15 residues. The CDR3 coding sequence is TGTGCCAGCAAGGGGGCTAGCGGGAGCACAGATACGCAGTATTTT. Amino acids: CASKGASGSTDTQYF.

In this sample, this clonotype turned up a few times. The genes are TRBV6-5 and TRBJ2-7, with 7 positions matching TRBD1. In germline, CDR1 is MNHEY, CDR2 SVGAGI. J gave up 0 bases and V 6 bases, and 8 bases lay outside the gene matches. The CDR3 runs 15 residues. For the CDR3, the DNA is TGTGCCAGCAGCCGTACAGGGGCCCACTCCTACGAGCAGTACTTC. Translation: CASSRTGAHSYEQYF.

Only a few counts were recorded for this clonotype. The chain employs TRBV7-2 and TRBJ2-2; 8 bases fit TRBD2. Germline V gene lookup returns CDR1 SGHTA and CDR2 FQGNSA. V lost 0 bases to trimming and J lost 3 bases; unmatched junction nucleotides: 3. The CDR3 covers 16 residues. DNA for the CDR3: TGTGCCAGCAGCTTAGCAGGGACTAGTTACACCGGGGAGCTGTTTTTT. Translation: CASSLAGTSYTGELFF.

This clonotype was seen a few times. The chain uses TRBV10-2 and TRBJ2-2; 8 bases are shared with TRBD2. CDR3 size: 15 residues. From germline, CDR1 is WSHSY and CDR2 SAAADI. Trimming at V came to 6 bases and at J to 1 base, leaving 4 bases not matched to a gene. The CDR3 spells CASSRAGVNTGELFF. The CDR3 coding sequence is TGCGCCAGCAGCCGAGCGGGGGTGAACACCGGGGAGCTGTTTTTT.

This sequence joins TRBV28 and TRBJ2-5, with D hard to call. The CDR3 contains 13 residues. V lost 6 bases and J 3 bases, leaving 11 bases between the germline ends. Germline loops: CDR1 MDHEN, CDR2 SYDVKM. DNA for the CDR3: TGTGCCAGCAGCCCCGCTAGGGAAGAGACCCAGTACTTC. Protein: CASSPAREETQYF.

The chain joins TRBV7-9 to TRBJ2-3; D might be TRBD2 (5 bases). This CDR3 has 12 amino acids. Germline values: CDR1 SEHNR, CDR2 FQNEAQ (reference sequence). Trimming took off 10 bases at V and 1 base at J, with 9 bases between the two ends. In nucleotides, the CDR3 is TGTGCCACCGGAGGTGGCACAGATACGCAGTATTTT. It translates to CATGGGTDTQYF.

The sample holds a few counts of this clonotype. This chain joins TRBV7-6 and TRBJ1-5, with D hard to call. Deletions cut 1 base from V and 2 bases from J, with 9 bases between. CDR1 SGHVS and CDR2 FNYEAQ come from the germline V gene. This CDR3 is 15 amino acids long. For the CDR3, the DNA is TGTGCCAGCAGCTTAGATGAGGGTGGCAATCAGCCCCAGCATTTT. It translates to CASSLDEGGNQPQHF.

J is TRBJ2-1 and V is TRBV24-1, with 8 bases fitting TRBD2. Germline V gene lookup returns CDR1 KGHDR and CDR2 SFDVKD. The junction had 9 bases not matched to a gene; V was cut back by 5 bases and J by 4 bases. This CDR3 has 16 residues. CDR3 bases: TGTGCCACCAGTGGACGGGCTAGCGGGCAATACAATGAGCAGTTCTTC. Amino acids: CATSGRASGQYNEQFF.

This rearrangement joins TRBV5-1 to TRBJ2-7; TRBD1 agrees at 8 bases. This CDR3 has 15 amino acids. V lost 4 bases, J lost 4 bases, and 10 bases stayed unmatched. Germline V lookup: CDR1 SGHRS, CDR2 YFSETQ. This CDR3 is CASSRTGILAYEQYF. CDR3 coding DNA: TGCGCCAGCAGCCGGACAGGGATCCTGGCATACGAGCAGTACTTC.

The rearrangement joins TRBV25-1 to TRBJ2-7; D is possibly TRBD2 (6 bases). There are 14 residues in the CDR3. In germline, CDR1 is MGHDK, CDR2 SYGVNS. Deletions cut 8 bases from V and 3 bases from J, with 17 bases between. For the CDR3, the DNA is TGTGCCAGCCGCCCCGCAGGTAGCGGCTACGAGCAGTACTTC. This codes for CASRPAGSGYEQYF.

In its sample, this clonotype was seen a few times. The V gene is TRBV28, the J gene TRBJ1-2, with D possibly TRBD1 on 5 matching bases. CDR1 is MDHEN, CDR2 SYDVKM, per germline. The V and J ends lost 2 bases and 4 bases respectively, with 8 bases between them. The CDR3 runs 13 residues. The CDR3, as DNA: TGTGCCAGCAGTTTAGGGGGTATCTATGGCTACACCTTC. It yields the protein CASSLGGIYGYTF.

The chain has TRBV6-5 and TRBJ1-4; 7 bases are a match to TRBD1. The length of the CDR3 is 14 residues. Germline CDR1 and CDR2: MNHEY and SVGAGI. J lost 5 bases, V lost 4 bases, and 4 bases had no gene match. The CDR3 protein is CASSSTGLNEKLFF. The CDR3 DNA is TGTGCCAGCAGTTCGACAGGGTTGAATGAAAAACTGTTTTTT.

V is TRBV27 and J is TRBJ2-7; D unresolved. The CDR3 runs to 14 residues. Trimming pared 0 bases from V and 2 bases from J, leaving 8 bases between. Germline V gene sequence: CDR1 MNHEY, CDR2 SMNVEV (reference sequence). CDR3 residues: CASSLSGSTYEQYF. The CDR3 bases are TGTGCCAGCAGTTTATCAGGGTCAACCTACGAGCAGTACTTC.

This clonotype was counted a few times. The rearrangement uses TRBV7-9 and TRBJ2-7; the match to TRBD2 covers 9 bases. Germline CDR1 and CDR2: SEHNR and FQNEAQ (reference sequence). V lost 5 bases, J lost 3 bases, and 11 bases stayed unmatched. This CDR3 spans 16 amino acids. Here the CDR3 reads CASSVAPPAGGYEQYF. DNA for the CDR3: TGTGCCAGCAGCGTCGCGCCGCCAGCGGGAGGCTACGAGCAGTACTTC.

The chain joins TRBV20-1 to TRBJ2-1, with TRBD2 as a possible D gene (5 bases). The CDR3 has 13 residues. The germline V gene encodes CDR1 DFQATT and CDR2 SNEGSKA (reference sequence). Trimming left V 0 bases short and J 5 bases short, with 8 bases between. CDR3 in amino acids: CSARDAGHNEQFF. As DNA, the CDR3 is TGCAGTGCTAGAGATGCGGGCCACAATGAGCAGTTCTTC.

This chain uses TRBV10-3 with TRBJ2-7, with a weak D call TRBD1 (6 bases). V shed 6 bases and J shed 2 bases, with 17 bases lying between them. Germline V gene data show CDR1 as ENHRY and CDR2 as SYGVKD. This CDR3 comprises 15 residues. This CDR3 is CAIRETGTHAYEQYF. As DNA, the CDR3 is TGTGCCATCAGAGAGACCGGGACACACGCCTACGAGCAGTACTTC.

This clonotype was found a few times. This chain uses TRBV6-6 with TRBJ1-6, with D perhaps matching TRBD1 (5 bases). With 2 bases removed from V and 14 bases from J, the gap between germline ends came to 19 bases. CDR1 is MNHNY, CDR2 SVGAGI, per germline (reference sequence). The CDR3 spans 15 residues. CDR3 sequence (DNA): TGTGCCAGCAGTTACGCAGGGCCCGGATTGGGGGCCCTCCACTTT. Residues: CASSYAGPGLGALHF.

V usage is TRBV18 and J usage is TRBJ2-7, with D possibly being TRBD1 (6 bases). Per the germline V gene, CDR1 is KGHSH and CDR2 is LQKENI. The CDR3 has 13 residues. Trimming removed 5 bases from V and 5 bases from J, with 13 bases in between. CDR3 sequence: CASSGDGGNEQYF. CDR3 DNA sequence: TGTGCCAGCTCAGGAGATGGGGGCAACGAGCAGTACTTC.

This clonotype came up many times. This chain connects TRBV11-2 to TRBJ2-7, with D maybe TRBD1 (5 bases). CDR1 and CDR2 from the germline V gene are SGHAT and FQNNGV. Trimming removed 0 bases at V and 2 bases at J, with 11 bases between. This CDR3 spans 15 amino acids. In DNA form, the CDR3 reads TGTGCCAGCAGCTTAGATACTGGACAAACCTACGAGCAGTACTTC. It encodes CASSLDTGQTYEQYF.

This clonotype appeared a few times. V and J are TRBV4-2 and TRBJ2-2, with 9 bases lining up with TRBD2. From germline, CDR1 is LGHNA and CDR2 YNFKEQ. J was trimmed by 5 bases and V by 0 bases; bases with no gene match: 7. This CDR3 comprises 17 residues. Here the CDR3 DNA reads TGTGCCAGCAGCCAAGACCCTAGCGGGATATCTACCGGGGAGCTGTTTTTT. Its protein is CASSQDPSGISTGELFF.

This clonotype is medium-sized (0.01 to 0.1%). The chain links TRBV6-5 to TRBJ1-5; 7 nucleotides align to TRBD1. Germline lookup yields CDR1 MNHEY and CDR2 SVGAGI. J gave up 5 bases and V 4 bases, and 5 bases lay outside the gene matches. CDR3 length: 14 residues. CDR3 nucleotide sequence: TGTGCCAGCAGTTTTGTCAGGGGGGATCAGCCCCAGCATTTT. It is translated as CASSFVRGDQPQHF.

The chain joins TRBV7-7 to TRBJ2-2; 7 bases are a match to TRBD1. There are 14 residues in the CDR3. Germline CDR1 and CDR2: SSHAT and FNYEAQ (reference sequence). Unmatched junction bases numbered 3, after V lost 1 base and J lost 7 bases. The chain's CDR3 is CASSLGQGLGELFF. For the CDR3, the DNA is TGTGCCAGCAGCTTAGGACAGGGTCTCGGGGAGCTGTTTTTT.

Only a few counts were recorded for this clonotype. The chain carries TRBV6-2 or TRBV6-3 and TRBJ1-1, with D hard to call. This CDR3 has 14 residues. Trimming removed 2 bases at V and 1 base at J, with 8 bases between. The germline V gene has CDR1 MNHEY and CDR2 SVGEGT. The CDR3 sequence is CASSYRTGNTEAFF. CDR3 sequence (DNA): TGTGCCAGCAGTTACAGGACGGGGAACACTGAAGCTTTCTTT.

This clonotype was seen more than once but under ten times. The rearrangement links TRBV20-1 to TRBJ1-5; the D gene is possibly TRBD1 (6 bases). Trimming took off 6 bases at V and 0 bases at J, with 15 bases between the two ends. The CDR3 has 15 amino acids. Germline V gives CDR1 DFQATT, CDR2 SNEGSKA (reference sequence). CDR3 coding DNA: TGCAGTGCGACCCCGGGGGCCAGTAGCAATCAGCCCCAGCATTTT. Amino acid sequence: CSATPGASSNQPQHF.

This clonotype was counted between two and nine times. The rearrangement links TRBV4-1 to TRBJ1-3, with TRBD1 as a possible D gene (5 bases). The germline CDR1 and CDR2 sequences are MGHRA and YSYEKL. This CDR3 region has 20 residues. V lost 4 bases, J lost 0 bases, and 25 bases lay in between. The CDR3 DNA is TGCGCCAGCAGCCCAGCAACGGGGTCGGGGCGATCCAGCTCTGGAAACACCATATATTTT. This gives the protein CASSPATGSGRSSSGNTIYF.

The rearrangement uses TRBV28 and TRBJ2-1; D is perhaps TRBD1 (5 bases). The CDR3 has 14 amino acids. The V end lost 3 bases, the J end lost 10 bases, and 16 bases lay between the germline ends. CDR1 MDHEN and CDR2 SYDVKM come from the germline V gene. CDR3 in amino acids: CASSFGSGSGEQFF. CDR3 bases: TGTGCCAGCAGTTTTGGTTCCGGGTCAGGGGAGCAGTTCTTC.

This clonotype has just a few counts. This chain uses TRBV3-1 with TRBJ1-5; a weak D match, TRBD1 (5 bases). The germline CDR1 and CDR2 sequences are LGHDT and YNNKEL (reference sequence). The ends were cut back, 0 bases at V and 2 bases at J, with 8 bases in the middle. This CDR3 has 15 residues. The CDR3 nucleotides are TGTGCCAGCAGCCAAGAGCAGGGACGCAATCAGCCCCAGCATTTT. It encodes CASSQEQGRNQPQHF.

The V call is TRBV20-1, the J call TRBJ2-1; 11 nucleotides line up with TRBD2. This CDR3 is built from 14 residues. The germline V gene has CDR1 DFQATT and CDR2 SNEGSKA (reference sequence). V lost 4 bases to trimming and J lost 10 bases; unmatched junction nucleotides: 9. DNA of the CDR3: TGCAGTGCTACGGCTAGCGGGGGGAGAGTGGAGCAGTTCTTC. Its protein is CSATASGGRVEQFF.

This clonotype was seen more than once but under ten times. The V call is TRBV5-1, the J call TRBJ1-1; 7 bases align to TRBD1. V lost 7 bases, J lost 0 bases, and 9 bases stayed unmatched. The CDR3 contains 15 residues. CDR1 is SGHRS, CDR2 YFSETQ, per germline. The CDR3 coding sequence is TGCGCCAGCCACACAGGGGACAACATGAACACTGAAGCTTTCTTT. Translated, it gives CASHTGDNMNTEAFF.

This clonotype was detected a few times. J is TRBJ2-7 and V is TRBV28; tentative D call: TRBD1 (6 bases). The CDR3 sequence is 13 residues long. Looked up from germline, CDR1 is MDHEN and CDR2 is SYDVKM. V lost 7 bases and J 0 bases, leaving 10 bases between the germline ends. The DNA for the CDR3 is TGTGCCAGCATGACGGGACACTCCTACGAGCAGTACTTC. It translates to CASMTGHSYEQYF.

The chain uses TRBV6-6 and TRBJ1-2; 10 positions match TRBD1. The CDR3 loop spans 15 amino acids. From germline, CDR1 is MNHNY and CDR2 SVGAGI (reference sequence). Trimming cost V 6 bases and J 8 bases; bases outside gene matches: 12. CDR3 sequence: CASSGGTGAIGGYTF. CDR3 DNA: TGTGCCAGCAGCGGGGGGACAGGGGCGATTGGAGGCTACACCTTC.

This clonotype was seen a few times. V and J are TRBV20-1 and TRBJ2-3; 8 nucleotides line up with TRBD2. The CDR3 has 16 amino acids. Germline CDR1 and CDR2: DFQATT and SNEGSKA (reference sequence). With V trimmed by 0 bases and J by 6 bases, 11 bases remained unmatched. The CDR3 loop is CSARDILAARRDTQYF. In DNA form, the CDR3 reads TGCAGTGCTAGAGATATACTAGCGGCCAGAAGGGATACGCAGTATTTT.